Each of the 3 T cell receptor beta chains below was sequenced from the same sample in a study of PD-1 blockade in classical Hodgkin lymphoma. Relapses following autologous stem cell transplantation were seen in all patients, with brentuximab vedotin exposure varying. Using immunoSEQ multiplex PCR, the repertoire was profiled, and TCRdb retains in-frame clones only, with some absent. The sample has about 13,000 clones, around 80% seen once; the top ten hold almost 25%. Material: peripheral blood mononuclear cells (PBMCs), obtained at baseline. The receptors come from a human donor with classical Hodgkin lymphoma.

V and J are TRBV15 and TRBJ1-2, with 8 bases lining up with TRBD1. The CDR3 has 20 residues. Germline CDR1 LNHNV, CDR2 YYDKDF (reference sequence). The V and J ends lost 6 bases and 2 bases, in that order; junction bases with no gene match: 23. The CDR3 nucleotides read TGTGCCACCAGTATAAGTGGATGGGGAAACAGGGGGGTCCTCAACTATGGCTACACCTTC. Protein sequence: CATSISGWGNRGVLNYGYTF.

J is TRBJ1-3 and V is TRBV9; D possibly corresponds to TRBD1 (5 bases). Germline-derived CDR1 and CDR2 are SGDLS and YYNGEE. The ends were cut back, 6 bases at V and 0 bases at J, with 10 bases in the middle. The length of the CDR3 is 14 residues. CDR3 amino acids: CASTDSISGNTIYF. The CDR3 bases are TGTGCCAGCACCGACAGTATCTCTGGAAACACCATATATTTT. The whole variable domain, filled in from reference TRBV9 and TRBJ1-3, reads DSGVTQTPKHLITATGQRVTLRCSPRSGDLSVYWYQQSLDQGLQFLIQYYNGEERAKGNILERFSAQQFPDLHSELNLSSLELGDSALYFCASTDSISGNTIYFGEGSWLTVV.

This clone was seen a few times. The chain recombines TRBV10-3 with TRBJ2-1; TRBD2 agrees at 7 bases. V was clipped by 6 bases and J by 0 bases; unmatched bases: 2. In germline, CDR1 is ENHRY, CDR2 SYGVKD. The CDR3 sequence is 14 residues long. The CDR3 nucleotides are TGTGCCATCAGGGGCGGGAGCTCCTACAATGAGCAGTTCTTC. Its protein is CAIRGGSSYNEQFF.